Below, one T cell receptor (beta chain) is given with its context. PCR used 60 Vbeta primers and 13 Jbeta primers. Sequencing was performed with immunoSEQ multiplex PCR; in TCRdb, only in-frame clones are kept and a portion is missing. The sample has 100,000 to 150,000 clones; around 86% are singletons. These data belong to a study of cytomegalovirus exposure and HLA in healthy donors. Deletions cut 0 bases from V and 3 bases from J, with 20 bases between. CDR3 length: 18 residues. The germline CDR1 and CDR2 sequences are LGHNA and YNFKEQ. This rearrangement joins TRBV4-2 to TRBJ1-1, with D perhaps matching TRBD1 (6 bases). What was sequenced was PBMCs. This receptor was taken from a woman between 45 and 60 years old in good health and CMV-seropositive. The CDR3 nucleotides read TGTGCCAGCAGCCAAGAAGGGGGGGTTGGCAGACATTACACTGAAGCTTTCTTT. Translating gives CASSQEGGVGRHYTEAFF.